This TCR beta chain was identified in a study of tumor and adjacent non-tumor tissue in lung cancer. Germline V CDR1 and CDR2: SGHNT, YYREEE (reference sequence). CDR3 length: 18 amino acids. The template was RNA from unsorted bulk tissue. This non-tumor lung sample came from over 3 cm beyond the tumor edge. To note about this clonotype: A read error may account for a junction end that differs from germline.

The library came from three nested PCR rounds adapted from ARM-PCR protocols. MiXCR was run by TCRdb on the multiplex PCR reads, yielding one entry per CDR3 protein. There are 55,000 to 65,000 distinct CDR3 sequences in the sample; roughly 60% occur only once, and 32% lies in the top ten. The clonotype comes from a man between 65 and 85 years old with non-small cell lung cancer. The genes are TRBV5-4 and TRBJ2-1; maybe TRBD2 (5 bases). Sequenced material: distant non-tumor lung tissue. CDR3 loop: CASSRYGPGRDPYDEQFF. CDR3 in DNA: TGTGCCAGCAGCCGGTATGGACCGGGAAGGGATCCCTACGATGAGCAGTTCTTC.